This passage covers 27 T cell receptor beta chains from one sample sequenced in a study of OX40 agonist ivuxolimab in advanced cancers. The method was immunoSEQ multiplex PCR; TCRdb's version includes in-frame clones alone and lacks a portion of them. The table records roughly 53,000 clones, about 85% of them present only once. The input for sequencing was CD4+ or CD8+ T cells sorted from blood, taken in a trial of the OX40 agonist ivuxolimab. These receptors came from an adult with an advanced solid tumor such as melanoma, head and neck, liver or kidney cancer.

The CDR3 region is CASSFQGTLAKNIQYF. CDR3 bases: TGTGCCAGCAGCTTCCAGGGTACTTTAGCCAAAAACATTCAGTACTTC. The chain has TRBV5-6 and TRBJ2-4; TRBD1 might be the D (5 bases). This CDR3 comprises 16 residues. Germline V gives CDR1 SGHDT, CDR2 YYEEEE. V lost 2 bases and J 0 bases, leaving 12 bases between the germline ends.

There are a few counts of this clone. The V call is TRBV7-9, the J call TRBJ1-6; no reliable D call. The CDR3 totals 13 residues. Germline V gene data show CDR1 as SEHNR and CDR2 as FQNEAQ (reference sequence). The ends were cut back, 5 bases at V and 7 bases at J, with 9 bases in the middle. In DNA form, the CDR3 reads TGTGCCAGCAGCCGCCTCATCAATTCACCCCTCCACTTT. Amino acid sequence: CASSRLINSPLHF.

This chain's CDR3 is CASSVSSGAPWGNEQFF. In DNA, the CDR3 is TGTGCCAGCAGCGTAAGTAGCGGAGCCCCCTGGGGGAATGAGCAGTTCTTC. The V and J genes are TRBV9 and TRBJ2-1, with TRBD2 as a possible D gene (6 bases). The CDR3 spans 17 residues. Trimming took off 1 base at V and 7 bases at J, with 21 bases between the two ends. Germline CDR1 SGDLS, CDR2 YYNGEE.

The CDR3 is CASRPGTGGLGNTIYF. The CDR3 bases are TGTGCCAGCAGACCCGGGACAGGGGGTCTCGGAAACACCATATATTTT. The V and J genes are TRBV28 and TRBJ1-3; 11 bases are a match to TRBD1. The ends lost 6 bases at V and 4 bases at J; junction bases unmatched: 8. Germline V CDR1 and CDR2: MDHEN, SYDVKM. CDR3 length equals 16 residues.

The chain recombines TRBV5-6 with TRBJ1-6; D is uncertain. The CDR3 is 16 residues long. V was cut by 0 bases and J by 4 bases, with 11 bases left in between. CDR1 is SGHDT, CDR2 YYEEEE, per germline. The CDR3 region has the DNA TGTGCCAGCAGCTTGGCCAGAAGGGTTTATAATTCACCCCTCCACTTT. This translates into CASSLARRVYNSPLHF.

CDR3 nucleotide sequence: TGTGCCAGCAGTCTAAGGGGGGGGACGGGCTACACCTTC. Encoded protein: CASSLRGGTGYTF. The rearrangement uses TRBV27 and TRBJ1-2; D might be TRBD1 (6 bases). The V and J ends lost 5 bases and 8 bases respectively, with 15 bases between them. This CDR3 is 13 amino acids long. Germline-derived CDR1 and CDR2 are MNHEY and SMNVEV (reference sequence).

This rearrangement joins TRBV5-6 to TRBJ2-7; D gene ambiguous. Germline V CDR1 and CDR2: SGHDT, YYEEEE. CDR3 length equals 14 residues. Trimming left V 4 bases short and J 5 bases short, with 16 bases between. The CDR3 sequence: CASSISWQADEQYF. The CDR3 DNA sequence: TGTGCCAGCAGCATCTCCTGGCAGGCCGACGAGCAGTACTTC. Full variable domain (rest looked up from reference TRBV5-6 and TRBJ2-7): DAGVTQSPTHLIKTRGQQVTLRCSPKSGHDTVSWYQQALGQGPQFIFQYYEEEERQRGNFPDRFSGHQFPNYSSELNVNALLLGDSALYLCASSISWQADEQYFGPGTRLTVT.

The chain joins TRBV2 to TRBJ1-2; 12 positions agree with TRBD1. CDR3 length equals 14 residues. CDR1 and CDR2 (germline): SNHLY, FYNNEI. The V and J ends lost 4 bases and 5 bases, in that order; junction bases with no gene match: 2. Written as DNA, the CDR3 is TGTGCCAGCAGTGCGGGACAGGGGGCTTATGGCTACACCTTC. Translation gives CASSAGQGAYGYTF.

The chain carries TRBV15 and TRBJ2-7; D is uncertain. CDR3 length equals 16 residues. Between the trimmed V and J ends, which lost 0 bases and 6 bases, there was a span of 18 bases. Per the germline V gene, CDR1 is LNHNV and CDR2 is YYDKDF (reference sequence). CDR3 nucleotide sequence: TGTGCCACCAGCAGAGATCGACTCACTTCGCCCAGCGAGCAGTACTTC. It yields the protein CATSRDRLTSPSEQYF.

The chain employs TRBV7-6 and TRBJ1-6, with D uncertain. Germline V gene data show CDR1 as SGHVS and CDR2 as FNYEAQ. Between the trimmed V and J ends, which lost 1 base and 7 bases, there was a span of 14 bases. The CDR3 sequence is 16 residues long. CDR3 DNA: TGTGCCAGCAGCTTAGGCCATGCTGGAGGAAATTCACCCCTCCACTTT. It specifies CASSLGHAGGNSPLHF.

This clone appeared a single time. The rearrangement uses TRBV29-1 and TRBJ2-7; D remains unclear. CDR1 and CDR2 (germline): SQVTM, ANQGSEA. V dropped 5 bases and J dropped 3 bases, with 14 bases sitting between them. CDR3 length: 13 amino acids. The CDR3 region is CSVLDPRFYEQYF. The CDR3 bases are TGCAGCGTTTTAGACCCCCGGTTCTACGAGCAGTACTTC.

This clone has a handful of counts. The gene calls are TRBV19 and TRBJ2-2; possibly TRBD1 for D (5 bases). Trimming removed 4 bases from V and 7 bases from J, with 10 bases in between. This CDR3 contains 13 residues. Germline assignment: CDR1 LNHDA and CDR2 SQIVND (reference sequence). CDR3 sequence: CASSTSTGGELFF. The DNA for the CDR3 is TGTGCCAGTAGTACATCTACAGGCGGGGAGCTGTTTTTT.

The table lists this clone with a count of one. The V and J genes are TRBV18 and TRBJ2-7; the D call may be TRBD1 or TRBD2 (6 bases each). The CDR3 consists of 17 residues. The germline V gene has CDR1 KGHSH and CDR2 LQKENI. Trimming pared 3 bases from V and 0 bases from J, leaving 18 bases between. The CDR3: CASSPSPGAGNSYEQYF. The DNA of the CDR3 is TGTGCCAGCTCACCCAGTCCGGGGGCAGGAAACTCCTACGAGCAGTACTTC.

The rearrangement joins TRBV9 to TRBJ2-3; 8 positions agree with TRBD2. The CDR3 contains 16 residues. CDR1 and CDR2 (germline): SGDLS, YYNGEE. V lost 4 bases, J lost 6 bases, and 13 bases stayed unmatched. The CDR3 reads CASSPMGGGPGDTQYF. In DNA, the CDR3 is TGTGCCAGCAGCCCGATGGGCGGGGGGCCTGGGGATACGCAGTATTTT.

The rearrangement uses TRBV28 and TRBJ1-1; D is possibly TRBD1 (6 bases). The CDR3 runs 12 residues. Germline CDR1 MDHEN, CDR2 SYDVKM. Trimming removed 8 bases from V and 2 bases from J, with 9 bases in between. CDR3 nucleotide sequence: TGTGCCAGCGGGGGGCCCAACACTGAAGCTTTCTTT. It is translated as CASGGPNTEAFF.

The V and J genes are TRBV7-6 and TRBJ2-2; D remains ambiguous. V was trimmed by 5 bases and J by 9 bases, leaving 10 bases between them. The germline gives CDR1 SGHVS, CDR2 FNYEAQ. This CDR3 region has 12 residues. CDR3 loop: CASSLPMRELFF. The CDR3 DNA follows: TGTGCCAGCAGCCTTCCTATGAGGGAGCTGTTTTTT.

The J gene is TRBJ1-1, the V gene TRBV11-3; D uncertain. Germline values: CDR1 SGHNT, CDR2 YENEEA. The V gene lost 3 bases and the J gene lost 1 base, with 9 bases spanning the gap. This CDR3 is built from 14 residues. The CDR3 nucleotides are TGTGCCAGCAGCTTCAGAGGAGCGAACACTGAAGCTTTCTTT. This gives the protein CASSFRGANTEAFF.

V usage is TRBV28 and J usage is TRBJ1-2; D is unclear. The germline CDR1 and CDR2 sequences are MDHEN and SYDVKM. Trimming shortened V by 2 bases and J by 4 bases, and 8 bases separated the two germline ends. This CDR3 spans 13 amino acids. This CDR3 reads CASSLDGAYGYTF. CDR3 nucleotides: TGTGCCAGCAGTTTAGACGGCGCCTATGGCTACACCTTC.

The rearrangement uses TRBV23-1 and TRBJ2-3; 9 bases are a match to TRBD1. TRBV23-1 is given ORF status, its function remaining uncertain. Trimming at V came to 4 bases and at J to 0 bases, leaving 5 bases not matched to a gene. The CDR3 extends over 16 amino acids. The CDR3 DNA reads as TGCGCCAGCAGTCCTCGGACAGGGGATAGCACAGATACGCAGTATTTT. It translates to CASSPRTGDSTDTQYF.

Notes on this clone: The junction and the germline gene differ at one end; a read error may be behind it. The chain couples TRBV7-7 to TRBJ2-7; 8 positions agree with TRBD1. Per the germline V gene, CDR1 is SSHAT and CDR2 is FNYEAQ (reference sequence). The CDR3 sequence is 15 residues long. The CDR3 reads CASSLGAGGGYEQYF. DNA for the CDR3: TGTGCTAGCAGCTTAGGTGCAGGGGGCGGGTACGAGCAGTACTTC.

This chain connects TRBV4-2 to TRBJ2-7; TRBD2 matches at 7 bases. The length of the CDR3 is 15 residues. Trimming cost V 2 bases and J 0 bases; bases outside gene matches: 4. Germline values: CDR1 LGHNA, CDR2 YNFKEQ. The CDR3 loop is CASSQSSGNSYEQYF. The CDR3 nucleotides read TGTGCCAGCAGCCAATCTAGCGGTAACTCCTACGAGCAGTACTTC.

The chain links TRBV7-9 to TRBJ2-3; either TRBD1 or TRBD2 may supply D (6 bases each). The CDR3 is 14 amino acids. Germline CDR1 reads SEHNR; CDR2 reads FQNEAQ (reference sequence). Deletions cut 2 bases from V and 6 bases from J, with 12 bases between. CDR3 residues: CASSLTGTLDTQYF. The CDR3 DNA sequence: TGTGCCAGCAGCTTAACAGGGACTCTCGATACGCAGTATTTT.

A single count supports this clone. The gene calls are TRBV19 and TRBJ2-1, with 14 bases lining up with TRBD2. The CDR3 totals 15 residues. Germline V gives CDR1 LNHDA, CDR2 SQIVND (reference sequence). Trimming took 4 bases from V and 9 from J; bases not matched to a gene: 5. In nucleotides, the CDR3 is TGTGCCAGTAGTACAGGACTAGCGGGAGGTATTGAGCAGTTCTTC. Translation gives CASSTGLAGGIEQFF. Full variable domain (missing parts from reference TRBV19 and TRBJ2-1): DGGITQSPKYLFRKEGQNVTLSCEQNLNHDAMYWYRQDPGQGLRLIYYSQIVNDFQKGDIAEGYSVSREKKESFPLTVTSAQKNPTAFYLCASSTGLAGGIEQFFGPGTRLTVL.

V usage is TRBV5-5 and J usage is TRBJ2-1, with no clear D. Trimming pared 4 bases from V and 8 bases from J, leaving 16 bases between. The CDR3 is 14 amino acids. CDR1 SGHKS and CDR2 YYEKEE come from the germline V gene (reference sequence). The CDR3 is CASSPVNRVDEQFF. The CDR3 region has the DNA TGTGCCAGCAGCCCTGTAAATAGGGTCGATGAGCAGTTCTTC.

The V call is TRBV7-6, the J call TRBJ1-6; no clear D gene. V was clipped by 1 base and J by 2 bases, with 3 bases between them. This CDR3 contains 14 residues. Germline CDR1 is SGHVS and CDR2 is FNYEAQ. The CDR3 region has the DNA TGTGCCAGCAGCTTAGAGGCCTATAATTCACCCCTCCACTTT. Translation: CASSLEAYNSPLHF. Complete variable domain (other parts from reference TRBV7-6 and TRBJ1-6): GAGVSQSPRYKVTKRGQDVALRCDPISGHVSLYWYRQALGQGPEFLTYFNYEAQQDKSGLPNDRFSAERPEGSISTLTIQRTEQRDSAMYRCASSLEAYNSPLHFGNGTRLTVT.

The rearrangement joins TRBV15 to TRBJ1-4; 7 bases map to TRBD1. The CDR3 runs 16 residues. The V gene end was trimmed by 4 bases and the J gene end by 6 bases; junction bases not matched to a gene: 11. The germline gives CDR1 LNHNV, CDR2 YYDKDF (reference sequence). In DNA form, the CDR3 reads TGTGCCACCAGCACAGGCCCCCGGGACAGCTATGAAAAACTGTTTTTT. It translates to CATSTGPRDSYEKLFF.

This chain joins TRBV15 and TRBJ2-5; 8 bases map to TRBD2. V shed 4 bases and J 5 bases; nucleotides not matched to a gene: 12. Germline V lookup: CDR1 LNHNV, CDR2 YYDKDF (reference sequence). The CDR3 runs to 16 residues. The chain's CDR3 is CATSTSAGGAYETQYF. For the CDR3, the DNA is TGTGCCACCAGCACCTCCGCCGGGGGGGCCTATGAGACCCAGTACTTC.